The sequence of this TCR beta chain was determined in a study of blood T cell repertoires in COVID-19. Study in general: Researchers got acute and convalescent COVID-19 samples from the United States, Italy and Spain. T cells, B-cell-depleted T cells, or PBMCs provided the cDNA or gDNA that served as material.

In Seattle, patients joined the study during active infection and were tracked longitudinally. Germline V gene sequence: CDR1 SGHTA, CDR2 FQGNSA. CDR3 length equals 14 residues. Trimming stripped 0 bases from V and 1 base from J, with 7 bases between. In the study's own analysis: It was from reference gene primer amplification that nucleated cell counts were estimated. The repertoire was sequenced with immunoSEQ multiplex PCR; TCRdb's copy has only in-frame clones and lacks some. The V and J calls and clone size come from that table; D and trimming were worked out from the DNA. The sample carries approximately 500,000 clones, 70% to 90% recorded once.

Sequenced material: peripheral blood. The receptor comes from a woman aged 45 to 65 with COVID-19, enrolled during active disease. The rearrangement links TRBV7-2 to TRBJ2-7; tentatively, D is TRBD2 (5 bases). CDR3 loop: CASSLARDSYEQYF. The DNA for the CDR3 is TGTGCCAGCAGCTTAGCCCGGGATTCCTACGAGCAGTACTTC.